This T cell receptor beta chain is from a study of tumor-infiltrating lymphocytes in primary liver carcinoma. Study information: Patients had primary liver carcinoma treated by surgical resection. Findings and limits, study-wide: Samples were bulk unsorted, so CD4+ and CD8+ repertoires were not compared.

CDR1 is SGHAT, CDR2 FQDESV, per germline (reference sequence). V dropped 1 base and J dropped 5; count of bases not matched to a gene: 6. The CDR3 sequence is 16 residues long. The blood RNA (from unsorted whole blood) was obtained, and germline DNA was also extracted. This clonotype was observed many times. Its antigen is not known. The template, about 510 ng total RNA, yielded TCR beta cDNA made with a constant-region primer. Libraries of TCR beta came from three nested multiplex PCR rounds with slightly modified ARM-PCR. A C-beta reverse primer and TRBV1-TRBV30 forward primers served in each of the first two PCR rounds, at about 10 cycles apiece. MiXCR was run by TCRdb on the multiplex PCR reads, yielding one entry per CDR3 protein. This table holds some 320,000 distinct CDR3 sequences, 55% to 65% found once.

The origin of this receptor is a man between 40 and 49 years old with primary liver carcinoma and hepatitis B virus infection. The sample taken for sequencing was peripheral blood. This rearrangement joins TRBV11-1 to TRBJ2-1; 9 bases agree with TRBD2. This CDR3 reads CASSLVGTSRNNEQFF. The CDR3, as DNA: TGTGCCAGCAGCTTAGTTGGGACTAGCAGAAACAATGAGCAGTTCTTC.